This T cell receptor (beta chain) was sequenced for a study of identical twins (dated by TCRdb to about 2016). As for the study more broadly: To test whether fetal clonotypes persist, the study used deep sequencing on TCR alpha and beta repertoires from monozygotic twins, unrelated adults of various ages, and cord blood. To rule out contamination, the twin experiments were replicated at different times with different library preparation protocols.

This clonotype was counted only a few times. It lacks a known antigen. No much larger clone exists at a distance of one base, and base qualities are not known. Only healthy Caucasian donors were included. Inclusive of the bounding cysteine and phenylalanine, the CDR3 is 16 residues long. Only CDR3 DNA remains: 48 bases, in frame from the first base. V gives up 0 bases and J gives up 2 bases, and the segment between their germline ends measures 8 bases. Broader findings and caveats from the paper: The excess sharing between twins in beta out-of-frame sequences was weaker because fewer shared sequences reduced the signal-to-noise ratio. Fewer insertions were carried by abundant cord blood beta clonotypes, a similar but weaker trend appeared in young adult naive repertoires, and no such trend appeared in memory repertoires. Recombination models systematically underestimated out-of-frame TCR alpha sharing in monozygotic twins but agreed with sharing between unrelated individuals. Compared with coincidental sharing between unrelated individuals, an excess of low generation-probability sequences was observed among out-of-frame TCR alpha sequences shared between twins. Because the same donors could not be followed over many years, the conclusions relied on cross-sectional statistical analysis. Invariant T cells such as MAIT and iNKT could partly confound zero-insertion analyses, though diverse VJ usage argued against this for most clonotypes.

The library was made by 5' RACE. TCRdb lists the instrument as Illumina HiSeq 2000. A universal primer binding site was added through template switching, and the final cDNA carried a unique molecular identifier so that TCR cDNA molecules could be counted accurately. First-strand cDNA for TCR alpha and beta chains was synthesized from specific primers in the conserved constant-segment region. To control for contamination, each cDNA library was double barcoded with a SMART-Mk sample barcode plus Illumina barcodes. TruSeq adapter sequences and Illumina sample barcodes were added in two successive PCR steps. Sequencing of the TCR alpha and beta cDNA libraries was done on the Illumina HiSeq platform using custom primers. As for the original processing: Unique molecular identifiers were extracted from raw reads with MiGEC, and CDR3 positions were determined with MiXCR. Recombination models were inferred per individual with the repgenHMM and IGoR tools using an EM algorithm. The tcR package in R was used for shared clonotype analysis, with sharing normalized by the product of cloneset sizes. Out-of-frame nonproductive sequences were analyzed to study raw recombination free of thymic and clonal selection effects. TCRdb handled the public reads itself, with Q25 trimming in fastp and clone calling in MiXCR, and kept productive beta chains. Rows with a matching CDR3 protein are joined into one entry that keeps the most common DNA and genes. TCRdb's processing, not the authors', yielded these V and J calls. The sample table holds 1.5 million to 2 million distinct CDR3 sequences, of which 32% were seen once. Jointly, the top ten make up more than 0.25% of the sample.

The source material was cord blood. This clonotype was obtained from a newborn girl in good health. The sequence is built from TRBV12-3 or TRBV12-4 and TRBJ2-6; 5 matching bases give a weak D call of TRBD2. The bases read TGTGCCAGCAGTTTAGCGCGAGGGACTGGGGCCAACGTCCTGACTTTC. Its product reads: CASSLARGTGANVLTF.